This entry describes one T cell receptor (beta chain). The PCR employed 60 Vbeta primers together with 13 Jbeta primers. Sequencing was performed with immunoSEQ multiplex PCR; in TCRdb, only in-frame clones are kept and a portion is missing. The sample includes 60,000 to 65,000 clones, around 80% of them seen just once. This sample was included in a study of cytomegalovirus exposure and HLA in healthy donors. There are 16 residues in the CDR3. Germline loops: CDR1 LNHDA, CDR2 SQIVND (reference sequence). Losses at the gene ends were 11 bases for V and 2 bases for J; bases not matched to a gene: 10. This chain links TRBV19 with TRBJ2-2; 11 bases line up with TRBD2. Sequenced material: PBMCs. This receptor was identified in a woman between 40 and 50 years old in good health and CMV-seropositive. CDR3: CASLGTSGANTGELFF. The CDR3 nucleotides read TGTGCCTCCCTGGGGACTAGCGGTGCCAACACCGGGGAGCTGTTTTTT. Filled out from reference TRBV19 and TRBJ2-2, the complete variable domain reads DGGITQSPKYLFRKEGQNVTLSCEQNLNHDAMYWYRQDPGQGLRLIYYSQIVNDFQKGDIAEGYSVSREKKESFPLTVTSAQKNPTAFYLCASLGTSGANTGELFFGEGSRLTVL.